The 21 T cell receptor beta chains presented below share a single source sample, sequenced in a study of CD8+CD57+ T cells in acquired aplastic anemia. Genomic DNA served as template for TCR beta VDJ and CDR3 profiling. Using its own MiXCR run on the reads, TCRdb lists one record per CDR3 protein. Found here are around 200,000 distinct CDR3 sequences, about 59% of them singletons; the top ten hold about 29%. Sample: sorted CD4+, CD8+, or CD8+CD57+ T cells (not recorded which) from PBMCs. Receptors were obtained from a human donor in good health.

The chain recombines TRBV6-4 with TRBJ2-7; D is possibly TRBD1 or TRBD2 (5 bases each). The germline V and J ends were trimmed by 5 bases and 7 bases, with 18 bases remaining between them. The V gene's germline CDR1 is MRHNA and CDR2 SNTAGT. The CDR3 totals 14 residues. The CDR3 sequence: CASSHRQGAREQYF. The DNA for the CDR3 is TGTGCCAGCAGTCACCGGCAGGGAGCGAGGGAGCAGTACTTC.

The chain carries TRBV5-1 and TRBJ2-7, with a possible D match to TRBD1 (6 bases). This CDR3 is 17 amino acids long. V was shortened by 4 bases and J by 2 bases, with 22 bases between the two germline ends. The V gene's germline CDR1 is SGHRS and CDR2 YFSETQ. The CDR3 reads CASSPSGLRDNTYEQYF. The CDR3 DNA reads TGCGCCAGCAGCCCAAGTGGCCTCCGGGACAATACCTACGAGCAGTACTTC. Using reference TRBV5-1 and TRBJ2-7 for the parts outside the CDR3, the full variable domain is KAGVTQTPRYLIKTRGQQVTLSCSPISGHRSVSWYQQTPGQGLQFLFEYFSETQRNKGNFPGRFSGRQFSNSRSEMNVSTLELGDSALYLCASSPSGLRDNTYEQYFGPGTRLTVT.

Many counts were recorded for this clonotype. The chain recombines TRBV11-3 with TRBJ2-3; 9 nucleotides align to TRBD2. The junction had 15 bases not matched to a gene; V was cut back by 5 bases and J by 6 bases. Per germline, CDR1 SGHNT and CDR2 YENEEA. The length of the CDR3 is 17 residues. CDR3 nucleotide sequence: TGTGCCAGCAGCCCTAGAGGCACGGCTAGCGGGATTGATACGCAGTATTTT. Protein: CASSPRGTASGIDTQYF.

The rearrangement links TRBV12-3 or TRBV12-4 to TRBJ2-5; D is perhaps TRBD1 or TRBD2 (5 bases each). V dropped 5 bases and J dropped 1 base, with 14 bases sitting between them. The length of the CDR3 is 15 residues. The CDR3 sequence is CASSRFEGPQETQYF. CDR3 sequence (DNA): TGTGCCAGCAGTCGGTTTGAGGGGCCCCAAGAGACCCAGTACTTC.

This clonotype was observed at least ten times. This rearrangement joins TRBV5-4 to TRBJ2-1; 8 positions match TRBD1. Germline V gives CDR1 SGHNT, CDR2 YYREEE (reference sequence). Trimming took 3 bases from V and 8 from J; bases not matched to a gene: 16. The CDR3 has 17 residues. DNA of the CDR3: TGTGCCAGCAGCTCCCTCCTCCGGGACAGGAGCCCCCATGAGCAGTTCTTC. This sequence encodes CASSSLLRDRSPHEQFF.

The rearrangement uses TRBV25-1 and TRBJ2-7, with TRBD1 as a possible D gene (6 bases). The CDR3 spans 12 residues. Between the trimmed V and J ends, which lost 9 bases and 5 bases, there was a span of 14 bases. The germline V gene has CDR1 MGHDK and CDR2 SYGVNS. CDR3: CARGSDSHEQYF. DNA of the CDR3: TGTGCCAGGGGGTCGGACAGCCACGAGCAGTACTTC.

This clonotype appeared once. The chain uses TRBV12-3 or TRBV12-4 and TRBJ1-1; 8 bases line up with TRBD1. This CDR3 comprises 12 residues. V was pared by 7 bases and J by 6 bases, with 4 bases of the junction left unmatched. The CDR3, as DNA: TGTGCCAGCACAGGGGGCAAAGCTGAAGCTTTCTTT. It specifies CASTGGKAEAFF.

This clonotype came up a few times. The CDR3 nucleotides read TGTGCCAGCAGTCCCCTCTATGGCGGGAACACTGAAGCTTTCTTT. Protein product: CASSPLYGGNTEAFF. The chain carries TRBV27 and TRBJ1-1; D call uncertain. Germline CDR1 reads MNHEY; CDR2 reads SMNVEV (reference sequence). Trimming shortened V by 5 bases and J by 1 base, and 14 bases separated the two germline ends. The CDR3 runs 15 residues.

V is TRBV5-1 and J is TRBJ1-6; D is perhaps TRBD1 (6 bases). This CDR3 region has 16 residues. Trimming took 0 bases from V and 0 from J, leaving 7 bases between them. Germline CDR1 and CDR2: SGHRS and YFSETQ. CDR3 sequence: CASSLGQDSYNSPLHF. In DNA, the CDR3 is TGCGCCAGCAGCTTGGGACAGGACTCCTATAATTCACCCCTCCACTTT. Filled out from reference TRBV5-1 and TRBJ1-6, the complete variable domain reads KAGVTQTPRYLIKTRGQQVTLSCSPISGHRSVSWYQQTPGQGLQFLFEYFSETQRNKGNFPGRFSGRQFSNSRSEMNVSTLELGDSALYLCASSLGQDSYNSPLHFGNGTRLTVT.

The J gene is TRBJ2-3, the V gene TRBV7-9; D unresolved. Trimming took off 5 bases at V and 5 bases at J, with 11 bases between the two ends. The CDR3 length is 13 residues. Germline loops: CDR1 SEHNR, CDR2 FQNEAQ (reference sequence). CDR3 in amino acids: CASSIDLGDTQYF. CDR3 in DNA: TGTGCCAGCAGCATTGATCTGGGAGATACGCAGTATTTT.

This clonotype was observed a single time. The chain carries TRBV2 and TRBJ2-5; 10 bases agree with TRBD1. Trimming took 3 bases from V and 7 from J; bases not matched to a gene: 14. CDR1 and CDR2 (germline): SNHLY, FYNNEI. This CDR3 region has 17 residues. The CDR3 spells CASSEMGTGEWGGTQYF. In nucleotides, the CDR3 is TGTGCCAGCAGTGAGATGGGGACAGGGGAATGGGGGGGGACCCAGTACTTC.

The chain couples TRBV29-1 to TRBJ2-7, with 7 bases matching TRBD1. The germline V gene has CDR1 SQVTM and CDR2 ANQGSEA. This CDR3 contains 14 residues. V lost 2 bases to trimming and J lost 2 bases; unmatched junction nucleotides: 6. CDR3 sequence: CSVESVQGAYEQYF. The CDR3 nucleotides are TGCAGCGTTGAATCTGTCCAGGGGGCCTACGAGCAGTACTTC.

The genes are TRBV7-2 and TRBJ1-2; possibly TRBD1 for D (6 bases). Germline V lookup: CDR1 SGHTA, CDR2 FQGNSA. This CDR3 comprises 14 residues. V lost 5 bases to trimming and J lost 5 bases, with 15 bases between them. As DNA, the CDR3 is TGTGCCAGCAGCCCAGAGGGGGGCTCTTATGGCTACACCTTC. Its translation: CASSPEGGSYGYTF.

The genes are TRBV12-3 or TRBV12-4 and TRBJ1-2; D possibly corresponds to TRBD1 (6 bases). V was trimmed by 6 bases and J by 6 bases, leaving 14 bases between them. CDR3 length: 13 amino acids. The chain's CDR3 is CASRGGASDGYTF. CDR3 DNA sequence: TGTGCCAGCAGGGGGGGCGCGTCGGATGGCTACACCTTC.

This clonotype was picked up a small number of times. The chain is built from TRBV6-2 or TRBV6-3 and TRBJ2-3; 13 positions agree with TRBD2. The CDR3 is 18 amino acids. Unmatched junction bases numbered 8, after V lost 4 bases and J lost 1 base. The germline V gene encodes CDR1 MNHEY and CDR2 SVGEGT. The CDR3 bases are TGTGCCAGCAGTTCTCTACTAGCGGGGGGGCCCGGCACAGATACGCAGTATTTT. Translation: CASSSLLAGGPGTDTQYF.

In the case of this clonotype: A read error is possible here, since a much larger clone lies one base away. CDR3 in amino acids: CAISESSQAQETRYF. Here the CDR3 DNA reads TGTGCCATCAGTGAGTCGAGTCAGGCCCAAGAGACCCGGTACTTC. The chain has TRBV10-3 and TRBJ2-5; D remains ambiguous. The germline V gene encodes CDR1 ENHRY and CDR2 SYGVKD. The CDR3 covers 15 residues.

This clonotype was counted ten times or more. This sequence joins TRBV9 and TRBJ2-2; possibly TRBD1 or TRBD2 for D (5 bases each). The CDR3 loop spans 14 amino acids. V dropped 5 bases and J dropped 6 bases, with 14 bases sitting between them. Germline V gene data show CDR1 as SGDLS and CDR2 as YYNGEE. CDR3 sequence (DNA): TGTGCCAGCAGTTTTCCTCAGGGAGCCGGGGAGCTGTTTTTT. Protein: CASSFPQGAGELFF.

This chain uses TRBV7-6 with TRBJ1-5; D may be TRBD1 (6 bases). This CDR3 comprises 15 residues. Germline CDR1 and CDR2: SGHVS and FNYEAQ. Trimming took off 0 bases at V and 6 bases at J, with 12 bases between the two ends. For the CDR3, the DNA is TGTGCCAGCAGCTTAGCTAGCGGGGGCCCTCAGCCCCAGCATTTT. Its protein product is CASSLASGGPQPQHF.

There are many counts of this clonotype. The rearrangement links TRBV20-1 to TRBJ2-1, with D perhaps matching TRBD2 (6 bases). Germline CDR1 DFQATT, CDR2 SNEGSKA (reference sequence). The CDR3 has 12 residues. Deletions cut 2 bases from V and 12 bases from J, with 14 bases between. CDR3 protein: CSARQPDYGQFF. CDR3 in DNA: TGCAGTGCTAGACAACCGGACTACGGGCAGTTCTTC.

V and J are TRBV10-1 and TRBJ1-1; no reliable D call. The CDR3 length is 13 residues. V gave up 0 bases and J gave up 4 bases, with 6 bases separating them. Germline CDR1 reads WNHNN; CDR2 reads SYGVQD (reference sequence). CDR3 region: CASSESWGTEAFF. For the CDR3, the DNA is TGCGCCAGCAGTGAGTCATGGGGCACTGAAGCTTTCTTT.

This chain connects TRBV7-9 to TRBJ1-2; the D gene is possibly TRBD1 (5 bases). CDR1 is SEHNR and CDR2 is FQNEAQ in the germline V gene (reference sequence). This CDR3 is built from 14 residues. With 5 bases removed from V and 4 bases from J, the gap between germline ends came to 14 bases. The CDR3 here is CASSATGTVYGYTF. The CDR3 coding sequence is TGTGCCAGCAGCGCGACCGGGACGGTCTATGGCTACACCTTC.